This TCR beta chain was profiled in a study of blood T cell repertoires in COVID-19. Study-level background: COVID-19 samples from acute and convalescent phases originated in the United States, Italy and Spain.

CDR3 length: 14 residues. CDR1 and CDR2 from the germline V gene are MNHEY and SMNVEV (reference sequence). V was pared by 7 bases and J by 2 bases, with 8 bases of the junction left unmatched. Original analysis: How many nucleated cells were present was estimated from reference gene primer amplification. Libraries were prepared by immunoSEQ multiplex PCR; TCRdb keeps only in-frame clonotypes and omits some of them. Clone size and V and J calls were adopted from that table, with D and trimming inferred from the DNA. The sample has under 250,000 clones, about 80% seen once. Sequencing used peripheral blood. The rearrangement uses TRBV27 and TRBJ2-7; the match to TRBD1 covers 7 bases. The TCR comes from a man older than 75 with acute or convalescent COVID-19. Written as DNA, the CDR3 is TGTGCCAGCACCCCGGGACAGAACACCTACGAGCAGTACTTC. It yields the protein CASTPGQNTYEQYF.